The 30 T cell receptor beta chains below come from one sample, sequenced in a study of blood T cell repertoires in COVID-19. Produced via immunoSEQ multiplex PCR; TCRdb's table is partial and in-frame only. The sample consists of roughly 99,000 clones, approximately 81% of them appearing once. The sequenced sample was peripheral blood. The source of these receptors is a woman older than 75 with acute or convalescent COVID-19.

J is TRBJ2-5 and V is TRBV14; perhaps TRBD1 as D (6 bases). The CDR3 has 15 residues. V was trimmed by 1 base and J by 5 bases, leaving 14 bases between them. The germline V gene encodes CDR1 SGHDN and CDR2 FVKESK. CDR3 in DNA: TGTGCCAGCAGCCAAGGAAATGTGAGGGGGGAGACCCAGTACTTC. It codes for CASSQGNVRGETQYF.

The chain joins TRBV30 to TRBJ2-7; 7 nucleotides match TRBD1. The germline gives CDR1 GTSNPN, CDR2 SVGIG (reference sequence). Trimming removed 6 bases from V and 4 bases from J; junction bases left unmatched: 3. CDR3 length: 11 residues. DNA for the CDR3: TGTGCCTGCATCAGGGGGTACGAGCAGTACTTC. Amino acids: CACIRGYEQYF.

The genes are TRBV2 and TRBJ1-1; D is unresolved. Germline CDR1 is SNHLY and CDR2 is FYNNEI. Trimming took 5 bases from V and 4 from J, leaving 17 bases between them. This CDR3 has 15 amino acids. CDR3 nucleotides: TGTGCCAGCAGTCTATTGGAGGCCCGCTCCACTGAAGCTTTCTTT. Translation gives CASSLLEARSTEAFF.

The chain links TRBV30 to TRBJ1-2; 7 bases match TRBD1. The germline gives CDR1 GTSNPN, CDR2 SVGIG (reference sequence). V was pared by 2 bases and J by 7 bases, with 10 bases of the junction left unmatched. This CDR3 is built from 14 residues. The DNA of the CDR3 is TGTGCCTGGAGTCCACGACAGGGTCGGAGTGGCTACACCTTC. It translates to CAWSPRQGRSGYTF.

The chain has TRBV2 and TRBJ1-5; 11 nucleotides line up with TRBD1. With V trimmed by 8 bases and J by 7 bases, 10 bases remained unmatched. The CDR3 contains 15 residues. Germline-derived CDR1 and CDR2 are SNHLY and FYNNEI. As DNA, the CDR3 is TGTGCCAGCGGTTCTGTGAGGACAGGGGGCCAGCCCCAGCATTTT. Its translation: CASGSVRTGGQPQHF.

The rearrangement uses TRBV28 and TRBJ2-7; D might be TRBD1 (6 bases). V dropped 1 base and J dropped 3 bases, with 10 bases sitting between them. There are 14 residues in the CDR3. CDR1 is MDHEN, CDR2 SYDVKM, per germline. CDR3 protein: CASSLSGVFYEQYV. In DNA, the CDR3 is TGTGCCAGCAGTTTATCAGGGGTCTTCTACGAGCAGTACGTC.

V and J are TRBV6-5 and TRBJ1-6, with 9 bases matching TRBD1. This CDR3 comprises 15 residues. Germline assignment: CDR1 MNHEY and CDR2 SVGAGI. V was pared by 2 bases and J by 7 bases, with 3 bases of the junction left unmatched. The chain's CDR3 is CASSYEDRGNSPLHF. The DNA of the CDR3 is TGTGCCAGCAGTTACGAGGACAGGGGAAATTCACCCCTCCACTTT.

The chain combines TRBV11-2 with TRBJ2-7; 10 bases are a match to TRBD2. This CDR3 spans 14 amino acids. Per the germline V gene, CDR1 is SGHAT and CDR2 is FQNNGV. Trimming cost V 4 bases and J 7 bases; bases outside gene matches: 7. The CDR3 spells CASSSSGGAGEQYF. CDR3 in DNA: TGTGCCAGCAGCTCGAGCGGGGGGGCCGGGGAGCAGTACTTC.

J is TRBJ2-7 and V is TRBV29-1; 7 bases line up with TRBD1. There are 12 residues in the CDR3. The germline CDR1 and CDR2 sequences are SQVTM and ANQGSEA. In DNA form, the CDR3 reads TGCAGTAAAGTGACAGGGTGGTACGAGCAGTACGTC. Amino acid sequence: CSKVTGWYEQYV.

V is TRBV5-1 and J is TRBJ2-3; 7 positions agree with TRBD1. The CDR3 totals 16 residues. Germline-derived CDR1 and CDR2 are SGHRS and YFSETQ. Losses at the gene ends were 0 bases for V and 4 bases for J; bases not matched to a gene: 8. This chain's CDR3 is CASSLGATGWADTQYF. DNA for the CDR3: TGCGCCAGCAGCTTGGGAGCGACAGGGTGGGCAGATACGCAGTATTTT. The complete variable domain, with remaining parts taken from reference TRBV5-1 and TRBJ2-3, reads KAGVTQTPRYLIKTRGQQVTLSCSPISGHRSVSWYQQTPGQGLQFLFEYFSETQRNKGNFPGRFSGRQFSNSRSEMNVSTLELGDSALYLCASSLGATGWADTQYFGPGTRLTVL.

The CDR3, as DNA: TGCGCCAGCAGCTTGGATAGGGGCCCTTACGAGCAGTACTTC. Its translation is CASSLDRGPYEQYF. The chain carries TRBV5-1 and TRBJ2-7; D may be TRBD1 (5 bases). This CDR3 contains 14 residues. The germline V gene encodes CDR1 SGHRS and CDR2 YFSETQ. V lost 0 bases, J lost 4 bases, and 11 bases lay in between.

This chain uses TRBV7-8 with TRBJ1-6; 10 nucleotides line up with TRBD1. Losses at the gene ends were 4 bases for V and 9 bases for J; bases not matched to a gene: 6. Germline lookup yields CDR1 SGHVS and CDR2 FQNEAQ. CDR3 length: 15 residues. In DNA form, the CDR3 reads TGTGCCAGCAGCTCCCTGGACAGGGGGGTTTCACCCCTCCACTTT. It yields the protein CASSSLDRGVSPLHF.

A few counts support this clone. This chain links TRBV2 with TRBJ1-1, with a tentative D call TRBD1 (6 bases). V dropped 7 bases and J dropped 3 bases, with 15 bases sitting between them. CDR3 length: 14 amino acids. CDR1 and CDR2 (germline): SNHLY, FYNNEI. CDR3 nucleotide sequence: TGTGCCAGCACGGGGGGGCGAGGGGACACTGAAGCTTTCTTT. Amino acid sequence: CASTGGRGDTEAFF.

V is TRBV5-1 and J is TRBJ2-5, with 9 bases that match TRBD2. Trimming removed 4 bases from V and 5 bases from J; junction bases left unmatched: 12. CDR3 size: 16 residues. The germline V gene encodes CDR1 SGHRS and CDR2 YFSETQ. CDR3 in amino acids: CASSPNSAGGRETQYF. The CDR3 nucleotides read TGCGCCAGCAGCCCTAACTCTGCGGGGGGGCGGGAGACCCAGTACTTC.

With respect to this clone: The same CDR3 can be traced to other DNA sequences in this sample. V gene TRBV4-3 combines with J gene TRBJ1-2; TRBD1 aligns across 7 bases. V was pared by 0 bases and J by 5 bases, with 9 bases of the junction left unmatched. The CDR3 runs to 16 residues. CDR1 and CDR2 from the germline V gene are LGHNA and YSLEER. The CDR3 DNA reads as TGCGCCAGCAGCCAAGATTGGAGCCAGGGGGAATATGGCTACACCTTC. This codes for CASSQDWSQGEYGYTF.

The V call is TRBV6-5, the J call TRBJ2-1; TRBD1 is a possible D gene (6 bases). CDR1 MNHEY and CDR2 SVGAGI come from the germline V gene. V was pared by 4 bases and J by 12 bases, with 25 bases between. This CDR3 is built from 16 residues. The CDR3: CASSLDSSTMRVGQFF. CDR3 bases: TGTGCCAGCAGTTTGGACAGTTCTACAATGAGGGTTGGGCAGTTCTTC.

The chain recombines TRBV27 with TRBJ2-7, with D maybe TRBD2 (5 bases). The V end was cut by 5 bases, the J end by 2 bases, with 10 bases between. CDR1 is MNHEY, CDR2 SMNVEV, per germline (reference sequence). This CDR3 region has 13 residues. The CDR3 DNA follows: TGTGCCAGCAGTACCGGGGTGCCCTACGAGCAGTACTTC. This encodes CASSTGVPYEQYF.

J is TRBJ1-1 and V is TRBV19; D is possibly TRBD1 (5 bases). CDR3 length: 15 amino acids. The V gene's germline CDR1 is LNHDA and CDR2 SQIVND (reference sequence). The V and J ends lost 6 bases and 5 bases respectively, with 19 bases between them. The CDR3 nucleotides are TGTGCCAGTAGCAGTCAGGGACTCAAGGGGACTGAAGCTTTCTTT. Translated: CASSSQGLKGTEAFF.

This chain links TRBV11-3 with TRBJ2-2; possibly TRBD1 for D (6 bases). V was clipped by 3 bases and J by 3 bases, with 8 bases between them. The CDR3 contains 14 residues. Germline CDR1 is SGHNT and CDR2 is YENEEA. CDR3 loop: CASSFQGYTGELFF. CDR3 nucleotide sequence: TGTGCCAGCAGCTTTCAGGGGTACACCGGGGAGCTGTTTTTT.

This clone has a single count. The rearrangement uses TRBV9 and TRBJ2-3, with TRBD1 identical over 9 bases. CDR1 SGDLS and CDR2 YYNGEE come from the germline V gene. The V and J ends lost 4 bases and 4 bases, in that order; junction bases with no gene match: 7. This CDR3 comprises 15 residues. The CDR3 loop reads CASSPGTGRADTQYF. DNA for the CDR3: TGTGCCAGCAGCCCCGGGACAGGGAGGGCAGATACGCAGTATTTT.

This rearrangement joins TRBV6-5 to TRBJ2-7; perhaps TRBD1 as D (5 bases). There are 13 residues in the CDR3. Between the trimmed V and J ends, which lost 7 bases and 0 bases, there was a span of 10 bases. Germline CDR1 is MNHEY and CDR2 is SVGAGI. CDR3 protein: CASTGQSSYEQYF. CDR3 nucleotides: TGTGCCAGCACCGGACAAAGCTCCTACGAGCAGTACTTC.

V usage is TRBV5-1 and J usage is TRBJ2-2; TRBD1 matches at 11 bases. Germline CDR1 is SGHRS and CDR2 is YFSETQ. With 4 bases clipped from V and 6 bases from J, the junction kept 8 bases outside the gene matches. The CDR3 sequence is 16 residues long. For the CDR3, the DNA is TGCGCCAGCAGCGGGAGGACAGGGGGCAAGGCCGGGGAGCTGTTTTTT. Translation: CASSGRTGGKAGELFF.

This clone has just a few counts. This rearrangement joins TRBV28 to TRBJ1-5; 7 bases map to TRBD1. CDR3 size: 13 residues. The junction had 4 bases not matched to a gene; V was cut back by 5 bases and J by 6 bases. Germline loops: CDR1 MDHEN, CDR2 SYDVKM. Here the CDR3 reads CASSTSGGQPQHF. CDR3 coding DNA: TGTGCCAGCAGTACTTCAGGGGGTCAGCCCCAGCATTTT.

J is TRBJ1-5 and V is TRBV3-1 (or the pseudogene TRBV3-2); D perhaps matches TRBD1 (5 bases). V was pared by 3 bases and J by 6 bases, with 18 bases between. Per germline, CDR1 LGHDT and CDR2 YNNKEL (reference sequence). CDR3 length: 16 residues. The CDR3 spells CASSQATRGLGQPQHF. The CDR3, as DNA: TGTGCCAGCAGCCAGGCGACAAGGGGCTTGGGTCAGCCCCAGCATTTT.

The chain recombines TRBV19 with TRBJ1-5; 8 nucleotides align to TRBD1. The V gene's germline CDR1 is LNHDA and CDR2 SQIVND (reference sequence). V dropped 6 bases and J dropped 7; count of bases not matched to a gene: 5. The CDR3 covers 13 residues. CDR3 protein: CASSGQGSQPQHF. Here the CDR3 DNA reads TGTGCCAGTAGCGGACAGGGTTCGCAGCCCCAGCATTTT.

The gene calls are TRBV9 and TRBJ2-2, with 9 bases fitting TRBD2. The CDR3 spans 16 residues. The germline V gene encodes CDR1 SGDLS and CDR2 YYNGEE. J gave up 7 bases and V 0 bases, and 7 bases lay outside the gene matches. CDR3 sequence reads: CASSVAASGAVGELFF. In nucleotides, the CDR3 is TGTGCCAGCAGCGTAGCGGCTAGCGGGGCGGTCGGGGAGCTGTTTTTT.

The rearrangement links TRBV7-2 to TRBJ1-2, with 8 bases that match TRBD1. Germline V gene lookup returns CDR1 SGHTA and CDR2 FQGNSA. This CDR3 comprises 13 residues. Germline trimming cut 5 bases from V and 4 bases from J; bases unmatched to any gene: 3. The CDR3 reads CASSTGQGYGYTF. Here the CDR3 DNA reads TGTGCCAGCAGCACCGGACAGGGCTATGGCTACACCTTC.

This clone was detected only a few times. The V and J genes are TRBV10-3 and TRBJ1-1, with D perhaps matching TRBD1 (6 bases). Germline loops: CDR1 ENHRY, CDR2 SYGVKD. V dropped 10 bases and J dropped 4 bases, with 19 bases sitting between them. The CDR3 extends over 14 amino acids. CDR3 sequence reads: CATEDGRTVTEAFF. The DNA for the CDR3 is TGTGCCACCGAGGACGGACGGACAGTCACTGAAGCTTTCTTT.

The count of this clone is one. The rearrangement joins TRBV6-6 to TRBJ2-7; D is perhaps TRBD1 (6 bases). V lost 4 bases, J lost 7 bases, and 11 bases lay in between. Germline assignment: CDR1 MNHNY and CDR2 SVGAGI (reference sequence). This CDR3 region has 12 residues. CDR3 bases: TGTGCCAGCAGTTTAGCAGGGGAGGAGCAGTACGTC. Its translation: CASSLAGEEQYV.

The chain couples TRBV5-8 to TRBJ1-2; 9 bases are a match to TRBD1. CDR3 length: 14 residues. With 2 bases clipped from V and 6 bases from J, the junction kept 5 bases outside the gene matches. From germline, CDR1 is SGHTS and CDR2 YDEGEE. The CDR3 spells CASSFLDRGDGYTF. CDR3 sequence (DNA): TGTGCCAGCAGCTTCCTCGACAGGGGGGATGGCTACACCTTC.